This is a list of T cell receptor beta chains from one sample in a study of regulatory T cells in long-lasting Graves disease. TCRdb ran MiXCR on the multiplex PCR reads and lists one entry per CDR3 protein. Among over 350,000 distinct CDR3 sequences, approximately 14% were seen once, and the ten largest hold over 15%. These data also formed part of another study, on T cells in Graves' hyperthyroidism and ophthalmopathy.

This sample comprised peripheral blood mononuclear cells (PBMCs), obtained at new diagnosis, from a patient treated with antithyroid drugs. The receptors come from a woman in her 50s with Graves disease. CDR3s include the opening cysteine and the closing phenylalanine or tryptophan. A D gene is named only where the DNA matches it firmly. Expanded clones get a size class; other rows say once, few or many, or leave the size out.

clone size	V gene	J gene	CDR3 length	D gene	CDR3 DNA	CDR3 protein
many	TRBV6-1	TRBJ2-1	15	TRBD1	TGTGCCAGCAGTGCTCCCGGGGACAGGGTGAATGAGCAGTTCTTC	CASSAPGDRVNEQFF
few	TRBV29-1	TRBJ2-7	16	TRBD2	TGCAGCGTCCCGGTAGCGGGAGGCTCTGAGACCTACGAGCAGTACTTC	CSVPVAGGSETYEQYF
many	TRBV11-2	TRBJ2-5	13	-	TGTGCCAGCAGCTTTTTAAGGGCCGAGACCCAGTACTTC	CASSFLRAETQYF
many	TRBV30	TRBJ2-7	12	-	TGTGCCTGGAGTACCTCCGTCCTTGAGCAGTACTTC	CAWSTSVLEQYF
few	TRBV18	TRBJ2-1	14	TRBD1	TGTGCCAGCTCACCCGGGGACAGTTACAATGAGCAGTTCTTC	CASSPGDSYNEQFF
many	TRBV11-2	TRBJ2-5	12	-	TGTGCCAGCAGAGGAGGGTCAGAGACCCAGTACTTC	CASRGGSETQYF
many	TRBV12-3/TRBV12-4	TRBJ2-2	16	TRBD2	TGTGCCAGCACCTCTAGGCCGGGACTAGCGACCGGGGAGCTGTTTTTT	CASTSRPGLATGELFF
many	TRBV20-1	TRBJ1-1	13	-	TGCAGTGCGGAGAGCCAATTGAACACTGAAGCTTTCTTT	CSAESQLNTEAFF
-	TRBV11-2	TRBJ2-7	16	-	TGTGCCAGCAGCCCACGGGGGGCTAGCGGCTCCTACGAGCAGTACTTC	CASSPRGASGSYEQYF
once	TRBV19	TRBJ1-1	13	-	TGTGCCACTCCGAAGACAGTGAACACTGAAGCTTTCTTT	CATPKTVNTEAFF
-	TRBV19	TRBJ2-2	16	-	TGTGCCAGTAAAACGGGAAACCTGCGGGACACCGGGGAGCTGTTTTTT	CASKTGNLRDTGELFF
-	TRBV15	TRBJ1-4	13	-	TGTGCCACCAGCAGAGGACAAACTGAAAAACTGTTTTTT	CATSRGQTEKLFF
many	TRBV7-9	TRBJ2-1	15	TRBD1	TGTGCCAGCAGCCGCCCGGGACAGGGGTTGGATGAGCAGTTCTTC	CASSRPGQGLDEQFF
many	TRBV7-3	TRBJ2-1	13	TRBD2	TGTGCCAGCAGACTAGCGGGAGCTAATGAGCAGTTCTTC	CASRLAGANEQFF